This T cell receptor beta chain was recovered during a study of T cells in Graves' hyperthyroidism and ophthalmopathy. Whole-study findings and limits: From stable hyperthyroidism, ophthalmopathy was separated by a 13 V-J model.

Patients with uncontrolled infections, other autoimmune diseases, pregnancy or lactation were excluded. The PBMCs were sourced from fresh peripheral blood (around 9.9 ml). RNA transcripts were the template for amplifying TCR beta CDR3 regions. The HTBI set primed first-round TCR CDR3 RT-PCR. TCRdb analysed the multiplex PCR reads with MiXCR anew, one entry per CDR3 protein. Of approximately 400,000 distinct CDR3 sequences in the sample, approximately 15% were seen once. There are a few counts of this clonotype. Its antigen is currently unknown. The CDR3 loop spans 15 amino acids. The V end was cut by 0 bases, the J end by 7 bases, with 18 bases between. The germline gives CDR1 DFQATT, CDR2 SNEGSKA (reference sequence).

This sequence joins TRBV20-1 and TRBJ1-2; no firm D call. The sequenced material came from blood. The sequence was obtained from a man aged 25 to 40 with Graves' hyperthyroidism that later progressed to Graves' ophthalmopathy. CDR3 residues: CSARDQRAQPGGYTF. As DNA, the CDR3 is TGCAGTGCTAGAGATCAGCGGGCCCAACCGGGTGGCTACACCTTC.